This TCR beta chain was sequenced for a study of T cell changes during pregnancy in multiple sclerosis. Produced via immunoSEQ multiplex PCR; TCRdb's table is partial and in-frame only. This repertoire shows fewer than 50,000 clones, approximately 94% found once; its top ten account for less than 5.5%. Germline CDR1 is SGHAT and CDR2 is FQNNGV. The V and J ends lost 3 bases and 4 bases, in that order; junction bases with no gene match: 6. There are 17 residues in the CDR3. The sequence was collected from a female donor with multiple sclerosis, enrolled in a pregnancy study. Sequenced here: CD8+ T cells from peripheral blood mononuclear cells, sampled before pregnancy. The chain is built from TRBV11-2 and TRBJ2-3; 14 nucleotides agree with TRBD2. The DNA of the CDR3 is TGTGCCAGCAGCTTTCTTGGACTAGCGGGAGGTTCAGATACGCAGTATTTT. Protein: CASSFLGLAGGSDTQYF. Full variable domain (rest looked up from reference TRBV11-2 and TRBJ2-3): EAGVAQSPRYKIIEKRQSVAFWCNPISGHATLYWYQQILGQGPKLLIQFQNNGVVDDSQLPKDRFSAERLKGVDSTLKIQPAKLEDSAVYLCASSFLGLAGGSDTQYFGPGTRLTVL.